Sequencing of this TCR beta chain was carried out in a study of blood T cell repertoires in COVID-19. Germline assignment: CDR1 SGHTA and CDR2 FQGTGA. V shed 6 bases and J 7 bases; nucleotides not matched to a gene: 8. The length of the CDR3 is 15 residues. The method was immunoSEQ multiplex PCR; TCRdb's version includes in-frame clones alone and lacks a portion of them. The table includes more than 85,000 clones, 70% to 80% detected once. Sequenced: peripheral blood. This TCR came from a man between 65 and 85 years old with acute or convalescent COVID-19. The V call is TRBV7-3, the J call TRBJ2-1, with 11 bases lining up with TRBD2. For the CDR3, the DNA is TGTGCCAGCAGTTTAGGGGCTAGCGGGAGGAATGAGCAGTTCTTC. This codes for CASSLGASGRNEQFF.